Below, 13 T cell receptor beta chains from the same sample are listed, as sequenced in a study of CD8 T cells in ankylosing spondylitis. Study-level points and caveats: The study identified a TCR beta motif of under ten highly homologous variants that appeared characteristic of ankylosing spondylitis blood.

Which antigens these TCRs recognize remains unknown. TCRdb re-analysed the 5' RACE reads in MiXCR, keeping a single row per CDR3 protein. The sample lists just under 550,000 distinct CDR3 sequences, approximately 12% seen once, with almost 7% in the top ten. The sample taken for sequencing was blood, either unsorted or a sorted T cell fraction (not recorded which). These receptors all come from a male donor with ankylosing spondylitis.

CDR3 sequence (DNA): TGCGCCAGCAGCTTGGAGTCGGGTGCAGATACGCAGTATTTT. Protein sequence: CASSLESGADTQYF. The chain joins TRBV5-1 to TRBJ2-3; D not certain. V shed 0 bases and J shed 4 bases, with 9 bases lying between them. The V gene's germline CDR1 is SGHRS and CDR2 YFSETQ. This CDR3 contains 14 residues.

This clonotype was found a few times. The chain employs TRBV20-1 and TRBJ1-5, with 8 nucleotides matching TRBD1. The CDR3 extends over 14 amino acids. J was trimmed by 3 bases and V by 4 bases; bases with no gene match: 5. From germline, CDR1 is DFQATT and CDR2 SNEGSKA (reference sequence). The CDR3 loop is CSAIGQGHNQPQHF. CDR3 sequence (DNA): TGCAGTGCTATCGGACAGGGCCACAATCAGCCCCAGCATTTT.

This clonotype was counted ten times or more. This chain connects TRBV20-1 to TRBJ1-1; a possible D gene is TRBD1 (5 bases). Germline assignment: CDR1 DFQATT and CDR2 SNEGSKA (reference sequence). Trimming pared 4 bases from V and 4 bases from J, leaving 10 bases between. The CDR3 extends over 12 amino acids. The CDR3 protein is CSATQGLTEAFF. The CDR3 DNA is TGCAGTGCTACGCAGGGTCTCACTGAAGCTTTCTTT.

V and J are TRBV15 and TRBJ2-5; 9 positions agree with TRBD1. The CDR3 spans 14 residues. Per germline, CDR1 LNHNV and CDR2 YYDKDF (reference sequence). V was clipped by 7 bases and J by 4 bases; unmatched bases: 7. CDR3 bases: TGTGCCACCAAGGACGGGACAGGGCTAGAGACCCAGTACTTC. This codes for CATKDGTGLETQYF.

This clonotype was detected a few times. V is TRBV5-1 and J is TRBJ2-2; D might be TRBD2 (5 bases). There are 15 residues in the CDR3. With 5 bases removed from V and 4 bases from J, the gap between germline ends came to 15 bases. Looked up from germline, CDR1 is SGHRS and CDR2 is YFSETQ. The CDR3, as DNA: TGCGCCAGCAGTACGGGGTGGCTGGGCACCGGGGAGCTGTTTTTT. It translates to CASSTGWLGTGELFF.

This clonotype showed up many times. One junction end disagrees with the germline gene, perhaps due to a read error. This chain links TRBV5-1 with TRBJ2-5, with D uncertain. Germline V gene lookup returns CDR1 SGHRS and CDR2 YFSETQ. CDR3 size: 13 residues. The DNA for the CDR3 is TGTGCCAGCAGCTTAACCGGCGCAGAGACCCAGTACTTC. This sequence encodes CASSLTGAETQYF.

The chain joins TRBV6-4 to TRBJ2-2; 12 nucleotides agree with TRBD2. Unmatched junction bases numbered 6, after V lost 5 bases and J lost 5 bases. The germline gives CDR1 MRHNA, CDR2 SNTAGT. The CDR3 contains 16 residues. The CDR3 here is CASSFRLAGDTGELFF. The DNA of the CDR3 is TGTGCCAGCAGTTTCAGACTAGCGGGAGATACCGGGGAGCTGTTTTTT.

This clonotype was seen at least ten times. The chain combines TRBV29-1 with TRBJ1-1; no firm D call. This CDR3 spans 13 amino acids. CDR1 and CDR2 from the germline V gene are SQVTM and ANQGSEA. V was clipped by 6 bases and J by 0 bases, with 11 bases between them. The CDR3 coding sequence is TGCAGCGTCGACACATCGGTGAACACTGAAGCTTTCTTT. Its protein product is CSVDTSVNTEAFF.

This chain joins TRBV20-1 and TRBJ2-1; D is possibly TRBD2 (5 bases). The CDR3 is 16 residues long. The V gene lost 1 base and the J gene lost 5 bases, with 18 bases spanning the gap. CDR1 and CDR2 from the germline V gene are DFQATT and SNEGSKA (reference sequence). CDR3 residues: CSARALLEGFDNEQFF. The CDR3 nucleotides read TGCAGTGCTAGAGCACTCCTAGAGGGTTTTGACAATGAGCAGTTCTTC.

This clonotype was recorded a few times. The chain couples TRBV5-5 to TRBJ1-1, with TRBD1 identical over 8 bases. J was trimmed by 5 bases and V by 3 bases; bases with no gene match: 6. The CDR3 runs to 14 residues. The germline V gene encodes CDR1 SGHKS and CDR2 YYEKEE (reference sequence). The CDR3 sequence is CASSWTGSETEAFF. CDR3 nucleotide sequence: TGTGCCAGCAGCTGGACAGGGTCGGAGACTGAAGCTTTCTTT.

In its sample, this clonotype was seen a few times. The CDR3 region is CASSQGAGANTGELFF. The DNA of the CDR3 is TGTGCCAGCAGCCAAGGGGCAGGAGCGAACACCGGGGAGCTGTTTTTT. V gene TRBV3-1 combines with J gene TRBJ2-2; D not certain. The CDR3 spans 16 residues. V dropped 1 base and J dropped 0 bases, with 9 bases sitting between them. CDR1 and CDR2 from the germline V gene are LGHDT and YNNKEL (reference sequence).

This clonotype was counted between two and nine times. The chain links TRBV7-6 to TRBJ2-1, with D maybe TRBD2 (6 bases). The germline V gene encodes CDR1 SGHVS and CDR2 FNYEAQ. V was cut by 5 bases and J by 6 bases, with 14 bases left in between. The CDR3 runs 14 residues. The CDR3 DNA reads TGTGCCAGCAGCCCAATTAGCGGACCCAATGAGCAGTTCTTC. The encoded protein is CASSPISGPNEQFF.

This chain connects TRBV19 to TRBJ2-3, with TRBD2 identical over 7 bases. CDR3 size: 13 residues. Germline V gene sequence: CDR1 LNHDA, CDR2 SQIVND (reference sequence). Trimming at V came to 4 bases and at J to 7 bases, leaving 5 bases not matched to a gene. In nucleotides, the CDR3 is TGTGCCAGTAGTACTACTAGCGCCAATACGCAGTATTTT. It translates to CASSTTSANTQYF.